What follows are 11 T cell receptor beta chains derived from one specimen sequenced in a study of long-term antiretroviral therapy in people with HIV. Survey level was the resolution at which the v3.0 immunoSEQ assay ran. Assay used: immunoSEQ multiplex PCR; TCRdb lists only in-frame clones, some missing. Here the sample spans tens of thousands of clones, approximately 89% being singletons. This specimen was unsorted PBMCs, taken 0.1 years before starting antiretroviral therapy. Receptor source: a woman aged 45-65 years with HIV.

This rearrangement joins TRBV6-1 to TRBJ1-1; 7 bases match TRBD1. After removal of 6 bases from V and 5 bases from J, the junction contained 9 bases not matched to a gene. Germline CDR1 reads MNHNS; CDR2 reads SASEGT. This CDR3 has 14 amino acids. The CDR3 coding sequence is TGTGCCAGCAGACCCAGACAGGGAGGGACTGAAGCTTTCTTT. Its translation is CASRPRQGGTEAFF.

The J gene is TRBJ2-5, the V gene TRBV25-1; no firm D call. This CDR3 region has 11 residues. With 3 bases removed from V and 5 bases from J, the gap between germline ends came to 4 bases. Germline V lookup: CDR1 MGHDK, CDR2 SYGVNS. CDR3 residues: CASSDRETQYF. CDR3 DNA: TGTGCCAGCAGTGACAGGGAGACCCAGTACTTC.

The chain is built from TRBV7-9 and TRBJ1-4, with D unresolved. The CDR3 covers 15 residues. V was shortened by 1 base and J by 4 bases, with 10 bases between the two germline ends. CDR1 is SEHNR, CDR2 FQNEAQ, per germline (reference sequence). The chain's CDR3 is CASSLGQSLNEKLFF. The CDR3, as DNA: TGTGCCAGCAGCTTAGGCCAGAGCCTTAATGAAAAACTGTTTTTT.

The chain combines TRBV19 with TRBJ1-2; tentative D call: TRBD1 (5 bases). This CDR3 has 14 residues. CDR1 LNHDA and CDR2 SQIVND come from the germline V gene (reference sequence). Trimming stripped 7 bases from V and 4 bases from J, with 16 bases between. DNA of the CDR3: TGTGCCAGTACCATTTCGGGACGGACCTATGGCTACACCTTC. Translating gives CASTISGRTYGYTF.

In regard to this clone: Other DNA sequences of this sample code for an identical CDR3. The CDR3 region is CASSLTGTGPYEQYF. For the CDR3, the DNA is TGTGCCAGCAGCTTAACGGGGACAGGGCCCTACGAGCAGTACTTC. The chain joins TRBV7-3 to TRBJ2-7, with 9 bases fitting TRBD1. The CDR3 loop spans 15 amino acids. The germline CDR1 and CDR2 sequences are SGHTA and FQGTGA. With 0 bases clipped from V and 2 bases from J, the junction kept 2 bases outside the gene matches.

This chain connects TRBV25-1 to TRBJ2-7; D gene uncertain. CDR1 and CDR2 (germline): MGHDK, SYGVNS. V lost 4 bases, J lost 7 bases, and 8 bases lay in between. This CDR3 is built from 11 residues. CDR3 bases: TGTGCCAGCAGTGTACACTGGGAGCAGTACTTC. It specifies CASSVHWEQYF.

The rearrangement joins TRBV9 to TRBJ2-1, with 12 bases matching TRBD2. The germline CDR1 and CDR2 sequences are SGDLS and YYNGEE. The V gene end was trimmed by 0 bases and the J gene end by 8 bases; junction bases not matched to a gene: 12. CDR3 length: 18 residues. CDR3 residues: CASSVEPRLAGGRYEQFF. CDR3 bases: TGTGCCAGCAGCGTAGAACCCCGCCTAGCGGGGGGGCGCTATGAGCAGTTCTTC.

This chain connects TRBV7-2 to TRBJ1-2; possible D gene TRBD1, 6 bases. Germline V gene data show CDR1 as SGHTA and CDR2 as FQGNSA. This CDR3 comprises 13 residues. V shed 3 bases and J shed 4 bases, with 9 bases lying between them. The CDR3 DNA reads TGTGCCAGCAGCTTTGGGGGGGCCTATGGCTACACCTTC. Protein product: CASSFGGAYGYTF.

The rearrangement joins TRBV30 to TRBJ1-3; perhaps TRBD1 as D (5 bases). Trimming stripped 3 bases from V and 3 bases from J, with 15 bases between. Looked up from germline, CDR1 is GTSNPN and CDR2 is SVGIG (reference sequence). There are 15 residues in the CDR3. CDR3 coding DNA: TGTGCCTGGAGCCGTGGGGCCATCAGTGGAAACACCATATATTTT. It encodes CAWSRGAISGNTIYF.

J is TRBJ1-2 and V is TRBV11-1, with D possibly being TRBD1 (6 bases). This CDR3 comprises 15 residues. Trimming stripped 5 bases from V and 2 bases from J, with 15 bases between. The germline V gene encodes CDR1 SGHAT and CDR2 FQDESV (reference sequence). DNA of the CDR3: TGTGCCAGCAGCCTTGAACAGGGAGGAAACTATGGCTACACCTTC. This codes for CASSLEQGGNYGYTF.

The chain is built from TRBV5-1 and TRBJ2-7, with D tentatively TRBD1 or TRBD2 (5 bases each). CDR1 and CDR2 (germline): SGHRS, YFSETQ. Trimming removed 0 bases at V and 2 bases at J, with 9 bases between. The length of the CDR3 is 14 residues. The CDR3 sequence: CASSLGDHAYEQYF. CDR3 nucleotide sequence: TGCGCCAGCAGCTTGGGGGACCATGCCTACGAGCAGTACTTC.